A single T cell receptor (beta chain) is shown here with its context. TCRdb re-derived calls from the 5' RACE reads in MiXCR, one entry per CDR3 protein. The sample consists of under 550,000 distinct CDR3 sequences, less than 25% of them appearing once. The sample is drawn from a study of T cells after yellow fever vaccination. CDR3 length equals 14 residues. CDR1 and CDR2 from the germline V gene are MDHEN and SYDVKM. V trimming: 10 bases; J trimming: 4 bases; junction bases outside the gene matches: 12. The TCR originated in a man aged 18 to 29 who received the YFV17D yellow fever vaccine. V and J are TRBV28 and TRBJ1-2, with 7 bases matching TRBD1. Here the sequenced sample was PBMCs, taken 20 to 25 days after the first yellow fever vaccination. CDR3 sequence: CATFRTGEVYGYTF. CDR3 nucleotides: TGTGCCACCTTCCGAACAGGGGAGGTCTATGGCTACACCTTC.